This T cell receptor (beta chain) comes out of a study of identical twins. With 3 bases removed from V and 0 bases from J, the gap between germline ends came to 3 bases. Germline V CDR1 and CDR2: KGHSH, LQKENI. This CDR3 contains 12 residues. General study points: Invariant T cells like MAIT and iNKT could partly confound the zero-insertion analyses. The models systematically underestimated how much out-of-frame TCR alpha was shared in monozygotic twins. Fewer insertions were carried by abundant cord blood beta clonotypes, but none was seen in memory repertoires.

This clonotype has more than one count but fewer than ten. Its cognate antigen is unknown. A single record per CDR3 protein comes from TCRdb applying MiXCR to the 5' RACE reads. The table shows 200,000 to 300,000 distinct CDR3 sequences, with roughly 7% occurring only once. The same data also went into a second study, on yellow fever vaccine responses in identical twins. That report adds: On the reported evidence, twins' vaccine T cell responses seemed partly convergent and partly personalized.

The sequence derives from a woman aged 18 to 35 in good health. The sequenced sample was memory (CD45RO+) T cells sorted from blood. The rearrangement joins TRBV18 to TRBJ2-7; D not resolved. The CDR3, as DNA: TGTGCCAGCTCACCTAACTCCTACGAGCAGTACGTC. Its translation is CASSPNSYEQYV.